The subject of this entry is one T cell receptor beta chain. The data originate from a study of response to subunit inactivated influenza vaccine. TCRdb redid the calling of the RT-PCR reads with MiXCR, one entry per CDR3 protein. Among hundreds of thousands of distinct CDR3 sequences listed, approximately 7.6% were seen once. The material sequenced was PBMCs from blood, taken roughly 24 months after vaccination. This TCR was sampled from a man aged 50 to 69 who received an inactivated influenza vaccine.

CDR3 in DNA: TGCGTAGCGCGGCAGGCGGACGAGCAGTACTTC. Translated, it gives CVARQADEQYF. This sequence joins TRBV20-1 and TRBJ2-7; D possibly corresponds to TRBD2 (5 bases). The CDR3 extends over 11 amino acids. Germline assignment: CDR1 DFQATT and CDR2 SNEGSKA (reference sequence).